The TCR beta chain described here comes from a study of T cells in Graves' hyperthyroidism and ophthalmopathy (dated by TCRdb to between 2018 and 2020). Looking at the study overall: To identify distinguishing TCR V-J signatures, a discovery cohort of 100 or so patients was used, comprising 43 with Graves' ophthalmopathy and approximately 57 with stable Graves' hyperthyroidism. Once sampling was done, hyperthyroidism patients were given methimazole at a starting dose of 30 mg daily, whereas ophthalmopathy patients were given high-dose intravenous methylprednisolone. The 75 to 100 discovery patients were randomly split 7:3 into training and test sets. TCR Vbeta CDR3 sequencing of 120 to 150 peripheral blood samples (43 ophthalmopathy, 75 to 80 hyperthyroidism and roughly 17 progressor patients) is reported in the paper. The study also compared thyroid tissue and blood T-cell repertoires from about six Graves' hyperthyroidism patients. Prospective prediction of ophthalmopathy was tested in an independent validation cohort consisting of some 20 hyperthyroidism patients and around 16 patients who later progressed to ophthalmopathy. What the study reported, not specific to this receptor: Blood samples also contained most of the expanded thyroid clonotypes (frequency above 0.001), which suggests that blood repertoires may reflect thyroid immune responses. Sample size was not statistically predetermined, and blinding of investigators to group allocation was not performed. A model built on a 13 V-J signature distinguished ophthalmopathy from stable hyperthyroidism, reaching 87.88% sensitivity and around 81% specificity in cross-validation and 80%/75% in testing. During validation, the model predicted progression to ophthalmopathy a median of approximately 6.5 months ahead of onset, with just under 71% sensitivity and about 72% specificity.

Amplification of TCR beta CDR3 regions was carried out from RNA transcripts. A first-round RT-PCR of the TCR CDR3 used the HTBI primer set with the Qiagen OneStep RT-PCR kit. Libraries were constructed in a second round of multiplex PCR, after which size selection and purification were performed. Libraries were sequenced paired-end with 100 bp reads on an Illumina HiSeq2000. Concerning the study's data processing: Raw data were processed with SOAPnuke, discarding reads with adapters, uncalled bases, mean Phred below 15, or no exact constant-primer or identifier match. COPE v1.2.5 was used to merge high-quality paired reads, and clonotypes were defined as unique nucleotide sequences. MiTCR v1.1 was used to align clonotypes to the IMGT TRBV, TRBD and TRBJ reference segments. The analysis included only V-J combinations with a frequency above 0.0001, which together covered over 98% of the repertoires. A TCS score was defined as the ratio of F50 (clonal expansion) to E x V (chaos), with BLOSUM62-based TCRdist applied between CDR3 peptides within each V-J. Welch's t-statistics and random forest reduced 514 V-J features to 13, which were used in a naive Bayes classifier (R e1071). Thyroid-blood repertoire similarity was quantified with the Morisita-Horn index. The public reads were reprocessed in TCRdb via fastp at Q25 and MiXCR, keeping in-frame beta chains. Every entry covers one CDR3 protein and lists the most common genes and DNA from its rows. For this entry, the V and J calls and clone size follow TCRdb and not the study's own pipeline. The sample has 480,000 or so distinct CDR3 sequences on record, 46% of them singletons. The ten largest clones represent about two fifths of the sample.

V is cut by 0 bases and J by 1 base, and the space between the germline ends is 15 bases. From a lookup of the germline V gene, CDR1 and CDR2 are SGHVS and FQNEAQ. From the cysteine up to the phenylalanine, the CDR3 has a length of 17 residues. Only the CDR3 part of the read is kept: 51 bases, read in frame from the first base. Concerning this clonotype: There is no known antigen for this receptor. No base-level quality is on record; no much larger clone is a single base apart.

Any patient with an uncontrolled infection, another autoimmune disease, pregnancy or lactation was excluded. Diagnoses were established on the basis of clinical symptoms, serum thyroxine and TRAb, thyroid ultrasound, and orbital computed tomography. Trizol reagent was used to extract total RNA, and RNA quality was then checked on an Agilent 2100 Bioanalyzer. This clonotype was obtained from an adult woman with Graves' disease, either hyperthyroidism or ophthalmopathy (not recorded which). Sequencing was carried out using peripheral blood or thyroid tissue (not recorded which). The rearranged segments are TRBV7-8 and TRBJ2-5; a tentative D call is TRBD2 (6 bases match). The CDR3: CASSLALSSVSQETQYF. The nucleotide sequence is given as TGTGCCAGCAGCTTAGCGCTGTCTAGCGTATCCCAAGAGACCCAGTACTTC.